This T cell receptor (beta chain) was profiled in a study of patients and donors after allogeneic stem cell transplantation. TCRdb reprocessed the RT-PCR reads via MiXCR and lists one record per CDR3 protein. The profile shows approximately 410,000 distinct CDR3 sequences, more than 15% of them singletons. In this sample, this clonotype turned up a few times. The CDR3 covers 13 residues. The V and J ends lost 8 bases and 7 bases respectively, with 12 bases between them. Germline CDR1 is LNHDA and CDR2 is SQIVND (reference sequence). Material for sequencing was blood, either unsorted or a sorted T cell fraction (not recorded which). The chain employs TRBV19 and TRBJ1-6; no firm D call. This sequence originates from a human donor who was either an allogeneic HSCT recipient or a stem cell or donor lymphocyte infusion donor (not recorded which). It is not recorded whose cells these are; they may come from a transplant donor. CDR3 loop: CASRTEKNSPLHF. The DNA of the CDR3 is TGTGCCAGTCGTACAGAGAAGAATTCACCCCTCCACTTT.